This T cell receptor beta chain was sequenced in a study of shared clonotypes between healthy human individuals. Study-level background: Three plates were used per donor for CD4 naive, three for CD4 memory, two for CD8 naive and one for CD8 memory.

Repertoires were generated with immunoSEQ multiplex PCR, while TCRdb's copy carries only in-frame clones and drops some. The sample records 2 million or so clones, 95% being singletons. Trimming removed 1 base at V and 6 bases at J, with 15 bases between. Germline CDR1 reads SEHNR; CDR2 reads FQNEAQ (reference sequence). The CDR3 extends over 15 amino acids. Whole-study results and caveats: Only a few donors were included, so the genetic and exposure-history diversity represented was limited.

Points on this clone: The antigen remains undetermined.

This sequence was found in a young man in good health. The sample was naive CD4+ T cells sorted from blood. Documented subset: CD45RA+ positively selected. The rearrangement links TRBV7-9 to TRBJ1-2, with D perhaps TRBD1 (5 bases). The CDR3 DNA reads TGTGCCAGCAGCTTAGGGGTGGGACTCCCCCATGGCTACACCTTC. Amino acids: CASSLGVGLPHGYTF.